Below, 28 T cell receptor beta chains from the same sample are listed, as sequenced in a study of neurological immune-mediated disorders. TCRdb re-analysed the 5' RACE reads in MiXCR, keeping a single row per CDR3 protein. The data contain 17,000 or so distinct CDR3 sequences, roughly a quarter of them singletons. The sample taken for sequencing was PBMCs. The receptors shown here come from a man aged 50 to 60 with HTLV-1-associated myelopathy (HAM/TSP).

This clonotype was observed a handful of times. The chain combines TRBV27 with TRBJ1-6, with D unresolved. Trimming took off 4 bases at V and 7 bases at J, with 11 bases between the two ends. The CDR3 runs to 14 residues. Germline CDR1 and CDR2: MNHEY and SMNVEV (reference sequence). CDR3 residues: CASSSITGNSPLHF. The CDR3 region has the DNA TGTGCCAGCAGTTCCATTACGGGCAATTCACCCCTCCACTTT.

This chain uses TRBV27 with TRBJ1-2, with TRBD1 matching over 11 bases. V lost 6 bases and J lost 5; bases outside the gene matches: 11. CDR1 is MNHEY, CDR2 SMNVEV, per germline (reference sequence). The CDR3 is 16 residues long. The CDR3 reads CASSRTGGDLSYGYTF. DNA for the CDR3: TGTGCCAGCAGCCGGACAGGGGGCGATTTATCTTATGGCTACACCTTC.

V usage is TRBV28 and J usage is TRBJ2-1; a weak D match, TRBD1 (5 bases). CDR1 MDHEN and CDR2 SYDVKM come from the germline V gene. The V end lost 6 bases, the J end lost 9 bases, and 12 bases lay between the germline ends. The CDR3 has 12 amino acids. CDR3 sequence reads: CASSQTVFEQFF. CDR3 nucleotide sequence: TGTGCCAGCAGCCAGACAGTGTTTGAGCAGTTCTTC.

This clonotype was recorded a few times. The V and J genes are TRBV6-5 and TRBJ2-7; 9 positions agree with TRBD2. Germline lookup yields CDR1 MNHEY and CDR2 SVGAGI. The CDR3 runs to 15 residues. Losses at the gene ends were 5 bases for V and 4 bases for J; bases not matched to a gene: 9. CDR3 nucleotide sequence: TGTGCCAGCAGTGACCATAGCGGGGGTGGTTACGAGCAGTACTTC. Amino acid sequence: CASSDHSGGGYEQYF.

Only a few counts were recorded for this clonotype. V and J are TRBV5-4 and TRBJ1-3, with D unresolved. Germline V gene sequence: CDR1 SGHNT, CDR2 YYREEE (reference sequence). V was clipped by 0 bases and J by 3 bases, with 7 bases between them. CDR3 length equals 14 residues. The CDR3 sequence is CASSLGGNGNTIYF. CDR3 in DNA: TGTGCCAGCAGCTTGGGAGGGAATGGAAACACCATATATTTT.

This chain joins TRBV5-1 and TRBJ2-3, with a possible D match to TRBD2 (6 bases). The CDR3 runs 16 residues. Germline assignment: CDR1 SGHRS and CDR2 YFSETQ. Trimming stripped 3 bases from V and 1 base from J, with 15 bases between. The chain's CDR3 is CASSWRREPRTDTQYF. The DNA of the CDR3 is TGCGCCAGCAGCTGGCGCCGGGAGCCACGCACAGATACGCAGTATTTT.

A remark on this clonotype: Germline is not matched at one junction end, which may reflect a read error. V gene TRBV7-2 combines with J gene TRBJ2-2; 10 positions match TRBD2. The CDR3 consists of 18 residues. Germline CDR1 is SGHTA and CDR2 is FQGNSA. CDR3 amino acids: CASSLVLAGAPGTVELFF. The CDR3 bases are TGTGCCAGCAGCTTAGTGCTAGCGGGGGCCCCAGGGACCGTGGAGCTGTTTTTT.

This clonotype is labeled medium-sized (0.01 to 0.1%). V gene TRBV5-6 combines with J gene TRBJ1-2; D is perhaps TRBD1 (6 bases). The germline V gene has CDR1 SGHDT and CDR2 YYEEEE. V shed 4 bases and J shed 1 base, with 11 bases lying between them. The length of the CDR3 is 14 residues. CDR3 nucleotide sequence: TGTGCCAGCAGCCCGACAGGTTATAACTATGGCTACACCTTC. This gives the protein CASSPTGYNYGYTF.

This chain joins TRBV7-2 and TRBJ1-2; D may be TRBD1 (6 bases). Between the trimmed V and J ends, which lost 5 bases and 0 bases, there was a span of 13 bases. This CDR3 has 15 residues. Looked up from germline, CDR1 is SGHTA and CDR2 is FQGNSA. CDR3: CASSPGQIANYGYTF. The CDR3, as DNA: TGTGCCAGCAGCCCGGGACAAATAGCTAACTATGGCTACACCTTC.

This clonotype was detected a few times. The CDR3 sequence: CATSRDRPSYNEQFF. The CDR3 nucleotides are TGTGCCACCAGCAGAGATCGACCTTCCTACAATGAGCAGTTCTTC. V is TRBV15 and J is TRBJ2-1; D not resolved. This CDR3 region has 15 residues. Germline CDR1 reads LNHNV; CDR2 reads YYDKDF (reference sequence). V was cut by 0 bases and J by 1 base, with 7 bases left in between.

This clonotype has at least ten counts. The genes are TRBV12-3 or TRBV12-4 and TRBJ2-2, with 10 bases identical to TRBD2. The ends lost 3 bases at V and 5 bases at J; junction bases unmatched: 6. The CDR3 contains 16 residues. The CDR3 spells CASSLLGTSVTGELFF. CDR3 bases: TGTGCCAGCAGTTTGCTCGGGACTAGCGTGACCGGGGAGCTGTTTTTT.

The chain has TRBV5-1 and TRBJ1-5; D is uncertain. Germline CDR1 SGHRS, CDR2 YFSETQ. The CDR3 has 15 residues. The V gene lost 0 bases and the J gene lost 0 bases, with 7 bases spanning the gap. The CDR3 loop reads CASSLGRNSNQPQHF. DNA of the CDR3: TGCGCCAGCAGCTTGGGGCGGAATAGCAATCAGCCCCAGCATTTT.

The J gene is TRBJ1-5, the V gene TRBV12-3 or TRBV12-4, with 12 bases aligning to TRBD1. The V and J ends lost 6 bases and 4 bases, in that order; junction bases with no gene match: 4. The CDR3 is made up of 15 amino acids. The CDR3 DNA follows: TGTGCCAGCAGGGGACAGGGGGCGAGGAATCAGCCCCAGCATTTT. It translates to CASRGQGARNQPQHF.

This chain links TRBV20-1 with TRBJ2-7; weak D call: TRBD1 (5 bases). Trimming cost V 3 bases and J 1 base, with 13 bases left between them. This CDR3 is 14 amino acids long. The germline V gene has CDR1 DFQATT and CDR2 SNEGSKA (reference sequence). The CDR3 DNA reads as TGCAGTGCTAGTTGGGGCGCAAGGTCCTACGAGCAGTACTTC. As protein: CSASWGARSYEQYF.

There are a few counts of this clonotype. The rearrangement joins TRBV4-3 to TRBJ1-2; D not certain. Looked up from germline, CDR1 is LGHNA and CDR2 is YSLEER. The CDR3 runs 13 residues. V lost 1 base to trimming and J lost 6 bases, with 9 bases between them. Here the CDR3 DNA reads TGCGCCAGCAGCCAAGTTGTAAAGGATGGCTACACCTTC. Translating gives CASSQVVKDGYTF.

The table lists this clonotype with a few counts. The V gene is TRBV5-1, the J gene TRBJ2-3, with 8 bases identical to TRBD2. The CDR3 is made up of 14 amino acids. Germline values: CDR1 SGHRS, CDR2 YFSETQ. V was pared by 7 bases and J by 1 base, with 5 bases of the junction left unmatched. CDR3 nucleotides: TGCGCCAGCTCTTCAGCGGGGGGCACAGATACGCAGTATTTT. Its translation: CASSSAGGTDTQYF.

Many counts were recorded for this clonotype. The genes are TRBV20-1 and TRBJ1-1; 7 bases fit TRBD1. Germline CDR1 and CDR2: DFQATT and SNEGSKA (reference sequence). CDR3 length: 14 amino acids. Germline trimming cut 0 bases from V and 6 bases from J; bases unmatched to any gene: 7. CDR3 loop: CSARELTGEPEAFF. CDR3 DNA sequence: TGCAGTGCTAGAGAACTCACAGGGGAACCTGAAGCTTTCTTT.

This clonotype was picked up a small number of times. This chain connects TRBV20-1 to TRBJ1-2; D not resolved. The CDR3 loop spans 18 amino acids. Germline V gene sequence: CDR1 DFQATT, CDR2 SNEGSKA (reference sequence). Trimming removed 0 bases at V and 1 base at J, with 21 bases between. The CDR3 sequence: CSARDPRAVPVGNYGYTF. The CDR3 DNA follows: TGCAGTGCTAGAGATCCCCGAGCGGTACCGGTCGGTAACTATGGCTACACCTTC.

This clonotype was recorded many times. V and J are TRBV20-1 and TRBJ2-5; D may be TRBD1 or TRBD2 (5 bases each). The V and J ends lost 7 bases and 5 bases respectively, with 14 bases between them. Germline V gene lookup returns CDR1 DFQATT and CDR2 SNEGSKA (reference sequence). The CDR3 has 12 amino acids. CDR3 region: CSGTSWGETQYF. In DNA form, the CDR3 reads TGCAGTGGAACATCATGGGGGGAGACCCAGTACTTC.

This clonotype was picked up many times. The chain uses TRBV3-1 and TRBJ2-3, with D possibly matching TRBD1 (6 bases). The CDR3 is made up of 15 amino acids. V lost 4 bases and J 1 base, leaving 12 bases between the germline ends. In germline, CDR1 is LGHDT, CDR2 YNNKEL (reference sequence). CDR3 amino acids: CASSRGGSGTDTQYF. The CDR3 bases are TGTGCCAGCAGCCGAGGGGGTAGCGGCACAGATACGCAGTATTTT.

The chain links TRBV7-6 to TRBJ2-5; TRBD1 matches 8 bases. The trim removed 5 bases at V and 7 bases at J, leaving 12 bases unmatched. CDR3 size: 15 residues. From germline, CDR1 is SGHVS and CDR2 FNYEAQ. The CDR3 sequence is CASSLGVGQGATQYF. The CDR3 nucleotides read TGTGCCAGCAGCCTTGGCGTCGGACAGGGTGCGACCCAGTACTTC.

The CDR3 DNA is TGTGCCTGGAGTGTACAGTGGGCAGGGATGGGGTCGGACACTGAAGCTTTCTTT. The encoded protein is CAWSVQWAGMGSDTEAFF. This chain joins TRBV30 and TRBJ1-1, with a tentative D call TRBD1 (5 bases). The length of the CDR3 is 18 residues. Germline-derived CDR1 and CDR2 are GTSNPN and SVGIG (reference sequence). The V end was cut by 0 bases, the J end by 3 bases, with 23 bases between.

In this sample, this clonotype turned up many times. One end of the junction varies from germline; a read error may be responsible. The chain recombines TRBV7-7 with TRBJ2-1; TRBD1 matches 10 bases. The CDR3 consists of 17 residues. Germline CDR1 SSHAT, CDR2 FNYEAQ (reference sequence). CDR3: CASSLQPGTGEGNEQFF. In DNA form, the CDR3 reads TGTGCTAGCAGCTTGCAACCCGGGACAGGGGAGGGCAATGAGCAGTTCTTC.

In this sample, this clonotype turned up a few times. The chain uses TRBV20-1 and TRBJ2-2; 8 nucleotides agree with TRBD2. CDR1 is DFQATT and CDR2 is SNEGSKA in the germline V gene (reference sequence). Germline trimming cut 2 bases from V and 4 bases from J; bases unmatched to any gene: 6. The CDR3 contains 15 residues. The CDR3 DNA reads TGCAGTGCTAGATGGCGGGGGGCCGTCACCGGGGAGCTGTTTTTT. Translation gives CSARWRGAVTGELFF.

For the CDR3, the DNA is TGTGCCAGCAGGGATCTCGGGAACAATCAGCCCCAGCATTTT. It encodes CASRDLGNNQPQHF. The V call is TRBV12-3 or TRBV12-4, the J call TRBJ1-5, with D uncertain. The CDR3 has 14 amino acids. Trimming left V 6 bases short and J 3 bases short, with 12 bases between.

This clonotype was counted ten times or more. This rearrangement joins TRBV7-2 to TRBJ2-5; 7 bases line up with TRBD2. With 2 bases clipped from V and 2 bases from J, the junction kept 5 bases outside the gene matches. The germline V gene encodes CDR1 SGHTA and CDR2 FQGNSA. The CDR3 contains 15 residues. CDR3 coding DNA: TGTGCCAGCAGCTTACCTAGCGGTCTACAAGAGACCCAGTACTTC. Protein: CASSLPSGLQETQYF. The full variable domain, completed using reference TRBV7-2 and TRBJ2-5, is GAGVSQSPSNKVTEKGKDVELRCDPISGHTALYWYRQSLGQGLEFLIYFQGNSAPDKSGLPSDRFSAERTGGSVSTLTIQRTQQEDSAVYLCASSLPSGLQETQYFGPGTRLLVL.

The chain carries TRBV20-1 and TRBJ2-3, with 10 bases that match TRBD2. The J segment lost 0 bases and the V segment lost 5 bases, leaving 5 bases of the junction unmatched. This CDR3 region has 15 residues. CDR1 DFQATT and CDR2 SNEGSKA come from the germline V gene (reference sequence). In DNA, the CDR3 is TGCAGTGCTTCCCCGACTAGCGGGAGCACAGATACGCAGTATTTT. Protein product: CSASPTSGSTDTQYF.

V usage is TRBV20-1 and J usage is TRBJ1-6, with 9 nucleotides matching TRBD1. Germline loops: CDR1 DFQATT, CDR2 SNEGSKA (reference sequence). CDR3 size: 14 residues. V gave up 7 bases and J gave up 9 bases; unmatched junction bases: 10. CDR3 amino acids: CSVSPGQGSSPLHF. CDR3 nucleotides: TGCAGTGTTTCCCCGGGACAGGGAAGTTCACCCCTCCACTTT.